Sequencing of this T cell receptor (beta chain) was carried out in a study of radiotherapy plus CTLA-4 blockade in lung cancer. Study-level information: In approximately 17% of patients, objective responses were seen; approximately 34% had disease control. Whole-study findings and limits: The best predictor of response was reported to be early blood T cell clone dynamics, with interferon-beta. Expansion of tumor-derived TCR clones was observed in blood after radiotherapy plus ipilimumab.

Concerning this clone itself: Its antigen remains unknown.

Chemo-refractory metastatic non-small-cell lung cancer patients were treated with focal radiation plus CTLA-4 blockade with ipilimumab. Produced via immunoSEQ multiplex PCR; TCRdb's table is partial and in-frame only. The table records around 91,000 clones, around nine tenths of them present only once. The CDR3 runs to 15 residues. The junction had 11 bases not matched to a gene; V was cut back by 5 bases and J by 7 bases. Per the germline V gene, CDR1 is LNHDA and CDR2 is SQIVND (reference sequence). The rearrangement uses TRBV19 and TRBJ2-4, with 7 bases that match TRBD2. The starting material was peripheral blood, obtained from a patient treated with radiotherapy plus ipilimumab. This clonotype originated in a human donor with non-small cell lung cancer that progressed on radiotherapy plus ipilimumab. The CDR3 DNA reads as TGTGCCAGTAGTGGTATAGCACTAGCGAGTAACATTCAGTACTTC. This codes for CASSGIALASNIQYF.